These 12 T cell receptor beta chains originate from one sample sequenced in a study of shared clonotypes between healthy human individuals. The assay was immunoSEQ multiplex PCR, and TCRdb's table has in-frame clones only and misses some. The sample contains more than 1 million clones, about four fifths of which appear only once. Sequenced input: memory CD4+ T cells from PBMCs. This sample's subset: CD45RA-negative fraction. Receptor source: a man aged 18-30 years in good health. Some clones in this sample may be carry-over from other donors' samples.

This clone was observed a handful of times. V gene TRBV11-2 combines with J gene TRBJ1-1, with 8 nucleotides matching TRBD1. Germline loops: CDR1 SGHAT, CDR2 FQNNGV. There are 14 residues in the CDR3. V lost 4 bases to trimming and J lost 4 bases; unmatched junction nucleotides: 5. The CDR3 reads CASSSRTGSTEAFF. The CDR3 nucleotides read TGTGCCAGCAGCTCTCGGACAGGGTCCACTGAAGCTTTCTTT.

This sequence joins TRBV28 and TRBJ1-2; D is ambiguous. Trimming pared 2 bases from V and 0 bases from J, leaving 7 bases between. The CDR3 is 14 residues long. Germline V CDR1 and CDR2: MDHEN, SYDVKM. The CDR3 DNA reads TGTGCCAGCAGTTTAAATGCCCCTAACTATGGCTACACCTTC. This gives the protein CASSLNAPNYGYTF.

The chain couples TRBV11-2 to TRBJ2-2, with a tentative D call TRBD1 (6 bases). CDR1 SGHAT and CDR2 FQNNGV come from the germline V gene. CDR3 size: 15 residues. V lost 5 bases and J lost 1, with 11 bases in between. CDR3 DNA sequence: TGTGCCAGCAGCACTCTACAGGGGAACACCGGGGAGCTGTTTTTT. Translated: CASSTLQGNTGELFF.

The chain couples TRBV5-1 to TRBJ1-2, with 8 bases matching TRBD1. Trimming cost V 2 bases and J 4 bases; bases outside gene matches: 10. The CDR3 runs 16 residues. In germline, CDR1 is SGHRS, CDR2 YFSETQ. CDR3 residues: CASSFTGTGSLYGYTF. The CDR3 nucleotides read TGCGCCAGCAGCTTCACCGGGACAGGTTCACTCTATGGCTACACCTTC.

This clone came up once. The chain links TRBV7-2 to TRBJ1-6; the D is unclear. Germline assignment: CDR1 SGHTA and CDR2 FQGNSA. Deletions cut 1 base from V and 11 bases from J, with 15 bases between. This CDR3 comprises 15 residues. CDR3 loop: CASSLDPGRVAPLHF. CDR3 nucleotide sequence: TGTGCCAGCAGCTTAGACCCGGGAAGGGTAGCACCCCTCCACTTT.

This clone was detected a few times. This chain joins TRBV6-1 and TRBJ2-1; 10 bases fit TRBD2. Germline values: CDR1 MNHNS, CDR2 SASEGT. J lost 8 bases, V lost 3 bases, and 7 bases had no gene match. The CDR3 is made up of 15 amino acids. The CDR3 DNA follows: TGTGCCAGCAGTGATAATAGCGGGGGGAGGGATGAGCAGTTCTTC. It is translated as CASSDNSGGRDEQFF.

This chain joins TRBV9 and TRBJ2-7, with 7 bases lining up with TRBD1. CDR1 SGDLS and CDR2 YYNGEE come from the germline V gene. The V segment lost 4 bases and the J segment 1 base; nucleotides outside the gene matches: 5. The CDR3 has 14 amino acids. CDR3 nucleotide sequence: TGTGCCAGCAGCCATGGGACAGAATCCTACGAGCAGTACTTC. Its protein product is CASSHGTESYEQYF.

This sequence joins TRBV19 and TRBJ2-1; 11 bases agree with TRBD2. Germline-derived CDR1 and CDR2 are LNHDA and SQIVND (reference sequence). V was clipped by 0 bases and J by 15 bases; unmatched bases: 4. There are 13 residues in the CDR3. The CDR3 here is CASSIELAGVAFF. Here the CDR3 DNA reads TGTGCCAGTAGTATAGAACTAGCGGGAGTTGCGTTCTTC.

This chain uses TRBV7-2 with TRBJ1-1, with D possibly TRBD1 on 6 matching bases. This CDR3 region has 15 residues. Germline assignment: CDR1 SGHTA and CDR2 FQGNSA. Trimming left V 2 bases short and J 1 base short, with 11 bases between. The CDR3 region is CASSLLGASNTEAFF. The CDR3 coding sequence is TGTGCCAGCAGCTTATTGGGGGCCTCGAACACTGAAGCTTTCTTT.

The V and J genes are TRBV5-1 and TRBJ2-3; D is undetermined. Germline V gene lookup returns CDR1 SGHRS and CDR2 YFSETQ. Trimming took 4 bases from V and 4 from J, leaving 16 bases between them. This CDR3 spans 15 amino acids. DNA for the CDR3: TGCGCCAGCAGCCCGGTCGCCGTCCCTTCAGATACGCAGTATTTT. Amino acid sequence: CASSPVAVPSDTQYF. Based on the CDR3 plus reference TRBV5-1 and TRBJ2-3, the full variable domain is KAGVTQTPRYLIKTRGQQVTLSCSPISGHRSVSWYQQTPGQGLQFLFEYFSETQRNKGNFPGRFSGRQFSNSRSEMNVSTLELGDSALYLCASSPVAVPSDTQYFGPGTRLTVL.

This clone is a singleton in its sample. A much larger clone is a single base away; this may be a read error. In the same sample, other DNA sequences code for this CDR3. The DNA for the CDR3 is TGCGCCAGCAGCTTGGACAGAAACACTGAAGCTTTCTTT. Protein product: CASSLDRNTEAFF. This chain joins TRBV5-1 and TRBJ1-1; D remains ambiguous. Germline loops: CDR1 SGHRS, CDR2 YFSETQ. V lost 0 bases, J lost 2 bases, and 5 bases lay in between. The CDR3 length is 13 residues.

The chain employs TRBV7-3 and TRBJ2-5, with 8 nucleotides matching TRBD2. Germline values: CDR1 SGHTA, CDR2 FQGTGA. CDR3 length equals 13 residues. The V segment lost 5 bases and the J segment 5 bases; nucleotides outside the gene matches: 4. Here the CDR3 reads CASSLSGTETQYF. Here the CDR3 DNA reads TGTGCCAGCAGCCTTAGCGGGACCGAGACCCAGTACTTC.